These 24 T cell receptor beta chains share one sample of origin, sequenced in a study of shared clonotypes between healthy human individuals. Naive CD8 cells were CD45RO-negative, positively selected for CCR7, excluding terminally differentiated effector memory CD45RA+ cells. Sequencing used immunoSEQ multiplex PCR; TCRdb keeps in-frame clones, though not all of them. The sample has 600,000 or so clones, around 96% seen once. Sequencing was carried out using naive CD8+ T cells sorted from blood. The source of these receptors is a woman aged 25-40 years in good health.

The rearrangement uses TRBV5-6 and TRBJ2-7; 16 positions agree with TRBD2. The CDR3 is made up of 15 amino acids. The germline CDR1 and CDR2 sequences are SGHDT and YYEEEE. The V segment lost 6 bases and the J segment 4 bases; nucleotides outside the gene matches: 4. CDR3 sequence: CASNEGLAGGYEQYF. As DNA, the CDR3 is TGTGCCAGCAACGAGGGACTAGCGGGAGGGTACGAGCAGTACTTC.

This clone was counted a few times. The V call is TRBV27, the J call TRBJ1-2, with a weak D call TRBD1 (5 bases). Trimming stripped 1 base from V and 8 bases from J, with 14 bases between. Germline CDR1 is MNHEY and CDR2 is SMNVEV (reference sequence). The CDR3 has 14 residues. The CDR3 DNA sequence: TGTGCCAGCAGTTTATTGGGCCAGGGTGACGGCTACACCTTC. Encoded protein: CASSLLGQGDGYTF.

The V call is TRBV5-6, the J call TRBJ1-1; D is possibly TRBD1 (6 bases). CDR3 length equals 17 residues. Per germline, CDR1 SGHDT and CDR2 YYEEEE. The germline V and J ends were trimmed by 2 bases and 5 bases, with 22 bases remaining between them. The CDR3 region is CASSFSPRGGGLTEAFF. CDR3 DNA: TGTGCCAGCAGCTTTTCCCCCCGGGGAGGGGGGTTGACTGAAGCTTTCTTT. Using reference TRBV5-6 and TRBJ1-1 for the parts outside the CDR3, the full variable domain is DAGVTQSPTHLIKTRGQQVTLRCSPKSGHDTVSWYQQALGQGPQFIFQYYEEEERQRGNFPDRFSGHQFPNYSSELNVNALLLGDSALYLCASSFSPRGGGLTEAFFGQGTRLTVV.

J is TRBJ1-1 and V is TRBV9, with D unresolved. The CDR3 loop spans 13 amino acids. The V gene's germline CDR1 is SGDLS and CDR2 YYNGEE. Trimming cost V 0 bases and J 1 base, with 4 bases left between them. CDR3 in DNA: TGTGCCAGCAGCGTAGAGAAGAACACTGAAGCTTTCTTT. Its translation: CASSVEKNTEAFF.

This chain uses TRBV19 with TRBJ2-1, with 9 bases identical to TRBD2. J gave up 1 base and V 7 bases, and 8 bases lay outside the gene matches. The CDR3 loop spans 16 amino acids. Germline CDR1 reads LNHDA; CDR2 reads SQIVND (reference sequence). The CDR3 DNA reads as TGTGCCAGTACCGTTAGCGGGAGAGGGTCCTACAATGAGCAGTTCTTC. Its protein product is CASTVSGRGSYNEQFF. The variable domain in full, with the rest retrieved from reference TRBV19 and TRBJ2-1, is DGGITQSPKYLFRKEGQNVTLSCEQNLNHDAMYWYRQDPGQGLRLIYYSQIVNDFQKGDIAEGYSVSREKKESFPLTVTSAQKNPTAFYLCASTVSGRGSYNEQFFGPGTRLTVL.

This clone was seen a handful of times. The gene calls are TRBV2 and TRBJ2-1; D uncertain. This CDR3 contains 8 residues. V lost 3 bases and J 12 bases, leaving 0 bases between the germline ends. Germline-derived CDR1 and CDR2 are SNHLY and FYNNEI. The CDR3 DNA is TGTGCCAGCAGTGAGCAGTTCTTC. Translated: CASSEQFF.

The V gene is TRBV4-1, the J gene TRBJ2-3; D remains unclear. The CDR3 spans 14 residues. V gave up 4 bases and J gave up 14 bases, with 22 bases separating them. Germline-derived CDR1 and CDR2 are MGHRA and YSYEKL. CDR3 in amino acids: CASSPRSAPDGLYF. CDR3 nucleotide sequence: TGCGCCAGCAGCCCCCGAAGCGCCCCGGACGGTCTGTATTTT.

This chain connects TRBV5-4 to TRBJ2-7; D gene unclear. Trimming cost V 1 base and J 0 bases, with 8 bases left between them. Looked up from germline, CDR1 is SGHNT and CDR2 is YYREEE (reference sequence). The length of the CDR3 is 14 residues. Written as DNA, the CDR3 is TGTGCCAGCAGCTTGTTGGGCAGCTCCTACGAGCAGTACTTC. This sequence encodes CASSLLGSSYEQYF.

Comment on this clone: Other nucleotide sequences from this sample produce the same CDR3. This chain links TRBV28 with TRBJ2-7, with D hard to call. Trimming cost V 2 bases and J 2 bases, with 10 bases left between them. The CDR3 covers 14 residues. Germline assignment: CDR1 MDHEN and CDR2 SYDVKM. CDR3: CASSLQGETYEQYF. DNA of the CDR3: TGTGCCAGCAGTTTACAAGGAGAAACCTACGAGCAGTACTTC.

CDR3 loop: CAWSLTSGRPRYNEQFF. In DNA form, the CDR3 reads TGTGCCTGGAGTCTGACTAGCGGGAGGCCTCGTTACAATGAGCAGTTCTTC. The V call is TRBV30, the J call TRBJ2-1, with TRBD2 matching 13 bases. CDR3 length: 17 residues. The germline CDR1 and CDR2 sequences are GTSNPN and SVGIG (reference sequence). Losses at the gene ends were 2 bases for V and 4 bases for J; bases not matched to a gene: 8.

The chain employs TRBV7-9 and TRBJ2-7, with 8 bases that match TRBD2. Trimming cost V 1 base and J 6 bases; bases outside gene matches: 8. Looked up from germline, CDR1 is SEHNR and CDR2 is FQNEAQ (reference sequence). There are 15 residues in the CDR3. The CDR3 region is CASSLVRGGGPEQYF. CDR3 bases: TGTGCCAGCAGCTTAGTAAGGGGCGGGGGGCCCGAGCAGTACTTC.

The chain is built from TRBV10-3 and TRBJ1-1; a possible D gene is TRBD1 (6 bases). CDR1 and CDR2 (germline): ENHRY, SYGVKD. Trimming pared 8 bases from V and 3 bases from J, leaving 22 bases between. There are 16 residues in the CDR3. CDR3 coding DNA: TGTGCCATCTCGGATTTGGACAGTCGGAGGGACACTGAAGCTTTCTTT. Protein product: CAISDLDSRRDTEAFF.

The CDR3 spells CASSGLTGPSSYNEQFF. The CDR3 DNA reads as TGTGCCAGCAGCGGATTGACAGGGCCTAGCTCCTACAATGAGCAGTTCTTC. This chain uses TRBV7-8 with TRBJ2-1; 7 bases align to TRBD1. Germline V gives CDR1 SGHVS, CDR2 FQNEAQ. The CDR3 contains 17 residues. After removal of 5 bases from V and 0 bases from J, the junction contained 10 bases not matched to a gene.

The chain couples TRBV2 to TRBJ2-7; TRBD2 aligns across 8 bases. Germline trimming cut 7 bases from V and 3 bases from J; bases unmatched to any gene: 14. The CDR3 covers 16 residues. Germline CDR1 and CDR2: SNHLY and FYNNEI. The DNA of the CDR3 is TGTGCCAGCACACACTCTCGGGAGGGCCAAGTCTACGAGCAGTACTTC. Residues: CASTHSREGQVYEQYF.

The chain uses TRBV10-3 and TRBJ2-5, with 7 nucleotides matching TRBD2. After removal of 11 bases from V and 5 bases from J, the junction contained 23 bases not matched to a gene. CDR1 is ENHRY, CDR2 SYGVKD, per germline. This CDR3 has 17 amino acids. The CDR3 sequence: CAPITLSGTTIYETQYF. CDR3 DNA: TGTGCCCCAATAACCTTATCCGGGACTACAATTTACGAGACCCAGTACTTC.

The J gene is TRBJ2-7, the V gene TRBV27; 7 nucleotides match TRBD1. Germline V CDR1 and CDR2: MNHEY, SMNVEV (reference sequence). This CDR3 contains 16 residues. V gave up 5 bases and J gave up 1 base; unmatched junction bases: 11. The CDR3, as DNA: TGTGCCAGCAGTCCCGATTGGGACAGTGGGTCCTACGAGCAGTACTTC. This translates into CASSPDWDSGSYEQYF.

V gene TRBV6-5 combines with J gene TRBJ1-6; D is unclear. The V end was cut by 8 bases, the J end by 3 bases, with 11 bases between. This CDR3 contains 14 residues. Germline CDR1 MNHEY, CDR2 SVGAGI. CDR3 bases: TGTGCCAGCGGGCCGCTACTCTATAATTCACCCCTCCACTTT. It encodes CASGPLLYNSPLHF.

The chain carries TRBV11-2 and TRBJ2-5; 8 nucleotides line up with TRBD1. V lost 1 base to trimming and J lost 1 base; unmatched junction nucleotides: 2. CDR1 and CDR2 from the germline V gene are SGHAT and FQNNGV. The CDR3 covers 15 residues. The CDR3, as DNA: TGTGCCAGCAGCTTAGGGACAGGGATCCAAGAGACCCAGTACTTC. Translating gives CASSLGTGIQETQYF.

The chain carries TRBV11-3 and TRBJ2-7; tentatively, D is TRBD2 (6 bases). The V end was cut by 6 bases, the J end by 4 bases, with 13 bases between. Germline V gene lookup returns CDR1 SGHNT and CDR2 YENEEA. The CDR3 loop spans 13 amino acids. CDR3 sequence (DNA): TGTGCCAGCAGGGAGGGAACAGGTTACGAGCAGTACTTC. Translation: CASREGTGYEQYF.

The chain recombines TRBV7-9 with TRBJ2-7; no clear D gene. Germline assignment: CDR1 SEHNR and CDR2 FQNEAQ (reference sequence). CDR3 length equals 15 residues. V was shortened by 2 bases and J by 1 base, with 12 bases between the two germline ends. This CDR3 reads CASSLTGGSSYEQYF. The CDR3 DNA follows: TGTGCCAGCAGCTTAACGGGCGGTTCTTCCTACGAGCAGTACTTC.

The CDR3 DNA follows: TGTGCCAGCAGTGACAGAGCGGGAGTCTCCGGGGAGCTGTTTTTT. This encodes CASSDRAGVSGELFF. The chain has TRBV25-1 and TRBJ2-2, with TRBD2 identical over 8 bases. Looked up from germline, CDR1 is MGHDK and CDR2 is SYGVNS. The CDR3 is made up of 15 amino acids. The trim removed 3 bases at V and 6 bases at J, leaving 6 bases unmatched.

The rearrangement joins TRBV10-1 to TRBJ2-7; 12 nucleotides agree with TRBD2. Germline-derived CDR1 and CDR2 are WNHNN and SYGVQD (reference sequence). Germline trimming cut 3 bases from V and 3 bases from J; bases unmatched to any gene: 6. The CDR3 contains 16 residues. The CDR3 sequence is CASSDSPGLAGYEQYF. The CDR3 coding sequence is TGCGCCAGCAGTGATTCCCCGGGACTAGCGGGCTACGAGCAGTACTTC.

This clone has just one count. V gene TRBV4-1 combines with J gene TRBJ1-6; TRBD1 matches at 10 bases. The length of the CDR3 is 14 residues. Germline CDR1 is MGHRA and CDR2 is YSYEKL. V dropped 5 bases and J dropped 8; count of bases not matched to a gene: 3. The CDR3 bases are TGCGCCAGCAGCACCGGGACAGGGGATTCACCCCTCCACTTT. Its translation: CASSTGTGDSPLHF.

V and J are TRBV28 and TRBJ1-3; 8 nucleotides match TRBD1. V was clipped by 7 bases and J by 2 bases; unmatched bases: 19. Germline V gives CDR1 MDHEN, CDR2 SYDVKM. CDR3 length: 19 residues. The CDR3 DNA sequence: TGTGCCAGCAAGGGGATGCTCCCGGGACAGGTACTAGCTGGAAACACCATATATTTT. It specifies CASKGMLPGQVLAGNTIYF.